This note documents a single TCR beta chain sequence. The antigen is unknown. With V trimmed by 4 bases and J by 0 bases, 5 bases remained unmatched. Germline V gives CDR1 LGHNA, CDR2 YNFKEQ. This CDR3 has 18 residues. Only in-frame clones appear in the TCRdb table, and some are missing; sequencing was by immunoSEQ multiplex PCR. The repertoire consists of some 310,000 clones, with 80% occurring once and the leading ten covering roughly 7%. These data are taken from a study of cytotoxic CD8 clonotypes in ibrutinib-treated CLL. The study's findings and limits: Public clonotypes were rare and shrank or held steady on treatment.

The sequencing here drew on PBMCs, taken before ibrutinib treatment. The clonotype comes from a human donor with chronic lymphocytic leukemia. The chain has TRBV4-2 and TRBJ2-6; 11 positions match TRBD2. The CDR3 DNA reads TGTGCCAGCAGCCTACCGGGACTAGCGGACTCTGGGGCCAACGTCCTGACTTTC. Protein sequence: CASSLPGLADSGANVLTF.